This TCR beta chain originates from a study of shared clonotypes between healthy human individuals. TCRdb's table, derived via immunoSEQ multiplex PCR, lists solely in-frame clones and lacks some. In the table there are some 2 million clones, about 95% of which are singletons. CD8 cells regarded as naive lacked CD45RO, were positively chosen for CCR7, and omitted terminally differentiated effector memory CD45RA+ cells. Donors were Caucasian adults residing in Nashville, Tennessee, USA. This CDR3 has 13 residues. Germline CDR1 and CDR2: GTSNPN and SVGIG (reference sequence). V gave up 0 bases and J gave up 0 bases, with 6 bases separating them. On this clone itself: The same CDR3 can be traced to other DNA sequences in this sample.

The sequencing input was naive CD8+ T cells sorted from blood. V usage is TRBV30 and J usage is TRBJ2-7, with D hard to call. The receptor's source is a man aged 18 to 29 in good health. CDR3 sequence: CAWSVGSSYEQYF. The CDR3 nucleotides read TGTGCCTGGAGTGTGGGAAGCTCCTACGAGCAGTACTTC.